A single sample gave rise to the 5 T cell receptor beta chains below, sequenced in a study of CD8+CD57+ T cells in acquired aplastic anemia. TCR beta VDJ combinations and CDR3 sequences were profiled from genomic DNA. TCRdb reprocessed the reads via MiXCR and lists one record per CDR3 protein. The sample records 200,000 to 250,000 distinct CDR3 sequences, 34% being singletons. The sequenced sample consisted of sorted CD4+, CD8+, or CD8+CD57+ T cells (not recorded which) from PBMCs. Receptors originate from a human donor in good health, serving as a control.

The sample holds one count of this clonotype. The chain has TRBV15 and TRBJ2-5; either TRBD1 or TRBD2 may supply D (5 bases each). CDR1 and CDR2 from the germline V gene are LNHNV and YYDKDF (reference sequence). Trimming shortened V by 3 bases and J by 1 base, and 15 bases separated the two germline ends. The CDR3 contains 16 residues. As DNA, the CDR3 is TGTGCCACCAGCAGGTGGGGGATAGGTGGCCAAGAGACCCAGTACTTC. It specifies CATSRWGIGGQETQYF.

Concerning this clonotype: This sequence may be a read error, since a much larger clone differs from it by one base. The rearrangement links TRBV7-3 to TRBJ2-3; tentatively, D is TRBD2 (6 bases). The CDR3 totals 15 residues. The germline CDR1 and CDR2 sequences are SGHTA and FQGTGA. CDR3 protein: CANSLEGRTPDTQYF. The CDR3 nucleotides are TGTGCCAACAGCTTGGAGGGACGGACTCCAGATACGCAGTATTTT.

The chain is built from TRBV7-2 and TRBJ2-3; 8 bases are a match to TRBD2. Germline assignment: CDR1 SGHTA and CDR2 FQGNSA. This CDR3 comprises 18 residues. The junction had 13 bases not matched to a gene; V was cut back by 5 bases and J by 0 bases. The CDR3 DNA sequence: TGTGCCAGCAGCCCCGACCGGCGTGGACTAGCCAGCACAGATACGCAGTATTTT. Amino acid sequence: CASSPDRRGLASTDTQYF.

This chain links TRBV13 with TRBJ1-3; D is uncertain. The CDR3 consists of 15 residues. V was pared by 0 bases and J by 0 bases, with 6 bases between. Germline V gives CDR1 PRHDT, CDR2 FYEKMQ (reference sequence). This CDR3 is CASSLGRSSGNTIYF. For the CDR3, the DNA is TGTGCCAGCAGCTTAGGGCGCAGCTCTGGAAACACCATATATTTT.

This clonotype appeared a few times. Germline is not matched at one junction end, which may reflect a read error. The V and J genes are TRBV5-1 and TRBJ2-1; TRBD1 is a possible D gene (6 bases). CDR1 is SGHRS, CDR2 YFSETQ, per germline. The CDR3 runs to 15 residues. CDR3 in amino acids: CASSLGAGTHNEQLF. Written as DNA, the CDR3 is TGCGCCAGCAGCTTGGGGGCAGGGACACACAATGAGCAGCTCTTC.